This T cell receptor beta chain was captured by sequencing in a study of regulatory T cells in long-lasting Graves disease (dated by TCRdb to the early 2020s). Looking at the study overall: Patients with newly diagnosed Graves' disease had been on antithyroid drugs for under 3 months. Persistent Graves' disease patients were compared with newly diagnosed Graves' disease patients by peripheral blood TCR sequencing and RNA sequencing. The study was conducted in China and was registered as a clinical trial. TCR sequencing covered 13 persistent and approximately 20 newly diagnosed Graves' disease patients, some 33 samples in total.

The time point label on this specimen signifies: newly diagnosed GD, antithyroid drugs for less than 3 months. RNA was extracted from PBMCs in TRIzol for both TCR sequencing and RNA sequencing. The diagnosis of Graves' disease was made according to American Thyroid Association guidelines. Patients for the study were recruited at an endocrinology department in Xi'an, China. Each patient gave about 10 milliliters of peripheral blood, collected in an EDTA anticoagulant tube. Ficoll Paque Plus density gradient separation was used to isolate PBMCs, and no additional T cell sorting was done. An Agilent 2100 Bioanalyzer and agarose gel were used to check RNA quality, while a NanoDrop 2000 measured RNA concentration. Trimming takes 5 bases from V and 4 bases from J, and the germline ends sit 13 bases apart. CDR1 and CDR2, per the germline V gene, are MNHEY and SVGEGT. The CDR3 contains 14 residues, cysteine and phenylalanine counted. Just the 42-base CDR3 DNA is kept, in frame starting at base 1.

Of note for this clonotype: Its binding antigen is unknown. Base qualities are not at hand, and no much larger clone is one base apart.

Results the study describes overall, beyond this receptor: The authors acknowledged the small sample size as a limitation that may reduce accuracy. A larger number of public clonotypes was shared among persistent patients (approximately 2,500) than among newly diagnosed patients (roughly 980). Sequencing and analysis were restricted to the TCR beta chain. Only peripheral blood was studied, because thyroid tissue, the primary lesion, was inaccessible. Compared with newly diagnosed patients, patients with persistent Graves' disease had lower TCR Shannon entropy and fewer highly expanded clones, which suggests clonal expansion. Persistent disease showed preferential use of TRBV28, TRBJ1-2 and TRBJ2-5, whereas newly diagnosed disease favored TRBV20-1 and TRBJ2-1.

Libraries were prepared through multiplex PCR. For sequencing, an Illumina HiSeq 4000 was employed. To build TCR beta libraries, CDR3 regions were amplified by Arm-PCR using iRepertoire HTBI primers. Before sequencing, the PCR products went through gel purification. On the authors' methods: Gene usage analysis of CDR3 amino acid clonotypes relied on the approximately 68 TRBV and 13 to 15 TRBJ segments identified across samples. COPE and FqMerger were used to merge the filtered high-quality paired reads into contigs. BLAST was used to align contigs to IMGT TRBV, TRBD and TRBJ reference genes, and CDR3 was defined according to IMGT. Any clonotype with a frequency above 0.1% was classified as a highly expanded clone. Shannon entropy was used to measure repertoire diversity, and the Gini coefficient was used to measure V-J evenness. A clonotype found in more than one individual was treated as public. In TCRdb, the public reads were trimmed at Q25 with fastp and aligned with MiXCR, with productive beta chains retained. CDR3 protein sequences are deduplicated, and each keeps its most common genes and DNA. TCRdb assigned the V and J calls; the authors' analysis was not used. Within this sample are a few hundred thousand distinct CDR3 sequences, with around 18% of them counted one time only. The ten most abundant clones make up 11% to 15% of the sample.

These sequences were also reported in another study, on T cells in Graves' hyperthyroidism and ophthalmopathy. As described in the second report: Stable Graves' hyperthyroidism was defined as no progression to ophthalmopathy during 18 months of follow-up. Hyperthyroidism patients were aged 18 to 65 years and newly diagnosed, with disease duration of less than 2 months. Patients with uncontrolled infections, other autoimmune diseases, pregnancy or lactation were excluded. Diagnoses were established on the basis of clinical symptoms, serum thyroxine and TRAb, thyroid ultrasound, and orbital computed tomography. For the first round of RT-PCR on the TCR CDR3, the HTBI primer set was used together with the Qiagen OneStep RT-PCR kit. Most expanded thyroid clonotypes (frequency above 0.001) were also detected in blood, suggesting blood repertoires may reflect thyroid immune responses. A 13 V-J signature model separated ophthalmopathy from stable hyperthyroidism, with 87.88% sensitivity and 81.08% specificity in cross-validation and 80%/75% in testing. In validation, the model predicted progression to ophthalmopathy a median of 6.5 months before onset, with approximately 71% sensitivity and almost 75% specificity. TCR V-J signatures able to tell the groups apart were searched for in a discovery cohort of around 95 patients, of whom roughly 42 had Graves' ophthalmopathy and more than 55 had stable Graves' hyperthyroidism. Prospective prediction of ophthalmopathy was tested in an independent validation cohort consisting of 18 to 20 hyperthyroidism patients and approximately 16 patients who later progressed to ophthalmopathy. The 100 discovery patients were divided at random into training and test sets in a 7:3 ratio. In addition, the study compared T-cell repertoires in thyroid tissue and in blood from about 6 Graves' hyperthyroidism patients. Once sampling was done, hyperthyroidism patients were given methimazole at a starting dose of 30 mg daily, whereas ophthalmopathy patients were given high-dose intravenous methylprednisolone. The libraries were constructed in a second round of multiplex PCR and then size-selected and purified. Libraries were sequenced paired-end with 100 bp reads on an Illumina HiSeq2000. Raw data were processed with SOAPnuke, discarding reads with adapters, uncalled bases, mean Phred below 15, or no exact constant-primer or identifier match. High-quality paired reads were merged using COPE v1.2.5, and each unique nucleotide sequence was defined as a clonotype. MiTCR v1.1 was used to align clonotypes to the IMGT TRBV, TRBD and TRBJ reference segments. The analysis included only V-J combinations with a frequency above 0.0001, which together covered around 99% of the repertoires. A TCS score was defined as the ratio of F50 (clonal expansion) to E x V (chaos), with BLOSUM62-based TCRdist applied between CDR3 peptides within each V-J. Welch's t-statistics and random forest reduced around 520 V-J features to 13, which were used in a naive Bayes classifier (R e1071). Sample size was not statistically predetermined, and investigators were not blinded to group allocation. The paper reports TCR Vbeta CDR3 sequencing of fewer than 150 peripheral blood samples: 43 ophthalmopathy, approximately 74 hyperthyroidism and approximately 17 progressor patients.

Material: peripheral blood mononuclear cells (PBMCs), obtained at new diagnosis, from a patient treated with antithyroid drugs. Rearrangement joined TRBV6-2 or TRBV6-3 to TRBJ2-3; a tentative D match to TRBD2 spans 6 bases. The receptor comes from a woman aged 25 to 39 with Graves disease. Donor details come from another sample of the same person, matched by shared clones. Here is the DNA: TGTGCCAGCAGTCCCTCGGGGGAGGCAGATACGCAGTATTTT. This encodes CASSPSGEADTQYF.